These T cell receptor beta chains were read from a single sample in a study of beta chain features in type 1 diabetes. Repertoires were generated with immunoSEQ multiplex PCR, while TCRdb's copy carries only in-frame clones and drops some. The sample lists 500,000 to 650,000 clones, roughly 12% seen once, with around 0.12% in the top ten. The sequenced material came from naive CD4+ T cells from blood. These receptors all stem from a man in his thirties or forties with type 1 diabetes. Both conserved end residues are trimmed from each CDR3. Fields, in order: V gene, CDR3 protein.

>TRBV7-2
ASSLDSVQGSSSPLH
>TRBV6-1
ASSATGLGLIAKNIQY
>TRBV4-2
ASSPSSGNTDTQY
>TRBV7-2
ASSFGLDNSPLH
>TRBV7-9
ASSSNGQGRQETQY
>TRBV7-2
ASSPGQYTEAF
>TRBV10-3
AIARDFGETQY
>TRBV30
AWSVPGPEQF
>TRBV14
ASSQGFRGTYNEQF
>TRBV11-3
ASSPTSGGYNEQF
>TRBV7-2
ASSLEQDRSEQY
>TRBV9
ASSALARGRTGELF
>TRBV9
ASSPGGGPREQY
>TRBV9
ASSPEGSYNEQF
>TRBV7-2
ASSTPGPFYGYT
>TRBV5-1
ASSFPRLAGVGTDTQY
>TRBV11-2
ASSLGWAEMQF
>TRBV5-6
ASSLGQGNYGYT
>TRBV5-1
ASSNGSNTGELF
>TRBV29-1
SVGRGRTGELF
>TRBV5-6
ASSRGPTGAIIEAF
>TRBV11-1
ASSLGWDKDEQF
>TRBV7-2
ASSLAWDSSYEQY
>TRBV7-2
ASSLGRTDTQY
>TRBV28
AAGESVTEKLF
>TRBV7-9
ASSSDYSGANVLT
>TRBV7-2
ASSFEGDNQPQH
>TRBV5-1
ASSPLNEDIQY
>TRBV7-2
ASSLQGLQPQH
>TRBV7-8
ASSTGQVNTGELF
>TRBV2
ASVPGLSTDTQY
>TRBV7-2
ASSFAEGEAF
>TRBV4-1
ASSQVVQGTLH
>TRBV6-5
ASSWRTGAAGEQY
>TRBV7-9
ASSLVPGLYGYT
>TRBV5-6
ASSLGPEDSPLH
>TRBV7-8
ASSATGNTEAF